The 25 T cell receptor beta chains presented below share a single source sample, sequenced in a study of CD4 T cells in relation to SARS-CoV-2 and coronaviruses. Clones were read by immunoSEQ multiplex PCR, and TCRdb kept only the in-frame ones, dropping some. Here the sample spans roughly 61,000 clones, 86% being singletons. Unexposed donor CD4+ T cells date from about 2011-2018, before the COVID-19 pandemic. The material sequenced was memory CD4+ T cells from PBMCs. These TCRs come from a human donor in good health.

V gene TRBV5-1 combines with J gene TRBJ2-2, with 9 bases matching TRBD1. V gave up 0 bases and J gave up 9 bases; unmatched junction bases: 6. Per the germline V gene, CDR1 is SGHRS and CDR2 is YFSETQ. There are 15 residues in the CDR3. CDR3 loop: CASSLEGTGIRELFF. Written as DNA, the CDR3 is TGCGCCAGCAGCTTGGAGGGGACAGGGATTCGGGAGCTGTTTTTT.

The chain links TRBV29-1 to TRBJ2-2; the D call may be TRBD1 or TRBD2 (6 bases each). CDR3 length equals 16 residues. Per germline, CDR1 SQVTM and CDR2 ANQGSEA. V lost 8 bases and J 5 bases, leaving 24 bases between the germline ends. As DNA, the CDR3 is TGCAGCTACCAATTGGGGGGCCGCGTGGGGACCGGGGAGCTGTTTTTT. Encoded protein: CSYQLGGRVGTGELFF.

This clone was counted between two and nine times. This sequence joins TRBV27 and TRBJ1-2; D unresolved. CDR3 size: 14 residues. V lost 7 bases and J lost 0, with 12 bases in between. Per the germline V gene, CDR1 is MNHEY and CDR2 is SMNVEV (reference sequence). The CDR3 is CASKTEGPNYGYTF. The CDR3 DNA is TGTGCCAGCAAGACTGAAGGCCCTAACTATGGCTACACCTTC.

The CDR3: CASSVLGRHYGYTF. In DNA form, the CDR3 reads TGTGCCAGCAGCGTATTGGGTCGACACTATGGCTACACCTTC. The V call is TRBV9, the J call TRBJ1-2, with D unresolved. From germline, CDR1 is SGDLS and CDR2 YYNGEE. Trimming removed 1 base from V and 3 bases from J, with 10 bases in between. This CDR3 contains 14 residues.

This chain links TRBV4-1 with TRBJ2-3, with 8 bases fitting TRBD1. The CDR3 length is 15 residues. The germline CDR1 and CDR2 sequences are MGHRA and YSYEKL. Trimming cost V 0 bases and J 5 bases; bases outside gene matches: 4. CDR3 amino acids: CASSQDGTGGDTQYF. Here the CDR3 DNA reads TGCGCCAGCAGCCAAGATGGAACAGGGGGAGATACGCAGTATTTT.

This clone was recorded only once. The gene calls are TRBV7-2 and TRBJ2-2, with TRBD1 as a possible D gene (6 bases). This CDR3 comprises 15 residues. Trimming took off 3 bases at V and 5 bases at J, with 13 bases between the two ends. Looked up from germline, CDR1 is SGHTA and CDR2 is FQGNSA. In nucleotides, the CDR3 is TGTGCCAGCAGCTTTGTCCAGGGGACGACCGGGGAGCTGTTTTTT. It specifies CASSFVQGTTGELFF.

The CDR3: CASSQGGGSSTTDTQYF. CDR3 coding DNA: TGTGCCAGCAGCCAAGGTGGGGGGAGCTCCACCACAGATACGCAGTATTTT. The chain combines TRBV4-2 with TRBJ2-3; possible D gene TRBD2, 6 bases. The CDR3 totals 17 residues. The V gene lost 1 base and the J gene lost 2 bases, with 16 bases spanning the gap. Per germline, CDR1 LGHNA and CDR2 YNFKEQ.

The chain carries TRBV27 and TRBJ2-1; unclear D gene. Trimming cost V 4 bases and J 8 bases, with 9 bases left between them. The length of the CDR3 is 12 residues. Germline V lookup: CDR1 MNHEY, CDR2 SMNVEV (reference sequence). This CDR3 is CASSSGIHEQFF. For the CDR3, the DNA is TGTGCCAGCAGTTCGGGCATCCATGAGCAGTTCTTC.

The J gene is TRBJ2-3, the V gene TRBV7-9; D gene uncertain. V lost 2 bases to trimming and J lost 6 bases, with 9 bases between them. Germline CDR1 is SEHNR and CDR2 is FQNEAQ (reference sequence). The CDR3 is 13 residues long. In nucleotides, the CDR3 is TGTGCCAGCAGCTTATATAGACCTGATACGCAGTATTTT. Translating it yields CASSLYRPDTQYF.

This rearrangement joins TRBV24-1 to TRBJ2-1, with 8 bases aligning to TRBD2. V lost 2 bases, J lost 0 bases, and 2 bases stayed unmatched. This CDR3 comprises 16 residues. Germline V gives CDR1 KGHDR, CDR2 SFDVKD. CDR3 nucleotide sequence: TGTGCCACCAGTGATTCAACTAGCGGCTCCTACAATGAGCAGTTCTTC. This translates into CATSDSTSGSYNEQFF.

The rearrangement joins TRBV28 to TRBJ1-2; D is unresolved. Germline V gene lookup returns CDR1 MDHEN and CDR2 SYDVKM. The CDR3 sequence is 15 residues long. V lost 2 bases, J lost 6 bases, and 16 bases lay in between. The CDR3 loop is CASSLGKRTAHGYTF. The CDR3 DNA sequence: TGTGCCAGCAGTTTAGGAAAACGTACAGCCCATGGCTACACCTTC.

V and J are TRBV24-1 and TRBJ2-3; 7 bases match TRBD2. The CDR3 runs to 17 residues. CDR1 is KGHDR, CDR2 SFDVKD, per germline. Germline trimming cut 3 bases from V and 6 bases from J; bases unmatched to any gene: 14. CDR3 sequence: CATSDLPSTGRGDTQYF. DNA for the CDR3: TGTGCCACCAGTGATCTCCCATCGACTGGGCGGGGGGATACGCAGTATTTT.

The V gene is TRBV7-8, the J gene TRBJ2-2; 9 bases align to TRBD1. Germline CDR1 and CDR2: SGHVS and FQNEAQ. Trimming at V came to 5 bases and at J to 4 bases, leaving 11 bases not matched to a gene. The CDR3 totals 17 residues. The DNA of the CDR3 is TGTGCCAGCAGCCTACCGGGACAGGGATGGGCCACCGGGGAGCTGTTTTTT. It yields the protein CASSLPGQGWATGELFF.

The J gene is TRBJ1-2, the V gene TRBV27; 8 nucleotides match TRBD1. The CDR3 loop spans 15 amino acids. V lost 5 bases, J lost 4 bases, and 9 bases stayed unmatched. CDR1 and CDR2 from the germline V gene are MNHEY and SMNVEV (reference sequence). CDR3 sequence: CASSPRGTGLYGYTF. DNA for the CDR3: TGTGCCAGCAGTCCCCGCGGGACAGGCCTCTATGGCTACACCTTC.

The chain is built from TRBV7-3 and TRBJ2-7; 13 nucleotides match TRBD2. The CDR3 length is 15 residues. The junction had 3 bases not matched to a gene; V was cut back by 5 bases and J by 2 bases. The V gene's germline CDR1 is SGHTA and CDR2 FQGTGA. Here the CDR3 DNA reads TGTGCCAGCAGCCCGGGACTAGCGGGACCCTACGAGCAGTACTTC. Its protein product is CASSPGLAGPYEQYF.

This clone was seen only once. V and J are TRBV6-6 and TRBJ2-7, with 8 bases aligning to TRBD1. V was clipped by 6 bases and J by 3 bases; unmatched bases: 7. CDR1 and CDR2 from the germline V gene are MNHNY and SVGAGI (reference sequence). The CDR3 length is 14 residues. The CDR3 loop is CASSWTGRDYEQYF. In DNA, the CDR3 is TGTGCCAGCAGCTGGACAGGGCGCGACTACGAGCAGTACTTC.

This chain uses TRBV5-6 with TRBJ2-2, with D perhaps matching TRBD2 (5 bases). Looked up from germline, CDR1 is SGHDT and CDR2 is YYEEEE. The CDR3 loop spans 16 amino acids. Trimming stripped 0 bases from V and 2 bases from J, with 11 bases between. For the CDR3, the DNA is TGTGCCAGCAGCTTGGAAACGGGATTCAACACCGGGGAGCTGTTTTTT. It encodes CASSLETGFNTGELFF.

The rearrangement joins TRBV7-6 to TRBJ2-3; D gene uncertain. V was cut by 1 base and J by 0 bases, with 8 bases left in between. Germline V gene data show CDR1 as SGHVS and CDR2 as FNYEAQ. CDR3 length: 15 residues. CDR3 nucleotides: TGTGCCAGCAGCTTAGGCTTGCCTAGCACAGATACGCAGTATTTT. Translation: CASSLGLPSTDTQYF.

This clone was detected only a few times. V gene TRBV6-1 combines with J gene TRBJ2-4, with D tentatively TRBD2 (6 bases). The V gene lost 2 bases and the J gene lost 0 bases, with 20 bases spanning the gap. CDR3 length equals 19 residues. Germline CDR1 and CDR2: MNHNS and SASEGT. The CDR3 protein is CASSELPPGGLLAKNIQYF. The CDR3 bases are TGTGCCAGCAGTGAACTCCCACCCGGGGGACTCCTAGCCAAAAACATTCAGTACTTC.

The rearrangement uses TRBV18 and TRBJ2-5; no firm D call. V was pared by 2 bases and J by 1 base, with 5 bases between. Germline V lookup: CDR1 KGHSH, CDR2 LQKENI. This CDR3 is built from 13 residues. CDR3 sequence reads: CASSPGIQETQYF. For the CDR3, the DNA is TGTGCCAGCTCACCAGGCATCCAAGAGACCCAGTACTTC.

V and J are TRBV28 and TRBJ1-1; D is uncertain. CDR3 size: 13 residues. Germline loops: CDR1 MDHEN, CDR2 SYDVKM. V was clipped by 6 bases and J by 5 bases, with 13 bases between them. DNA for the CDR3: TGTGCCAGCAGCAGACCGCCGGGGACTGAAGCTTTCTTT. This translates into CASSRPPGTEAFF.

This clone was seen only once. The chain couples TRBV7-7 to TRBJ2-2; D could derive from TRBD1 or TRBD2 (5 bases each). Trimming removed 4 bases at V and 6 bases at J, with 12 bases between. The length of the CDR3 is 14 residues. CDR1 SSHAT and CDR2 FNYEAQ come from the germline V gene (reference sequence). The CDR3 region is CASSWELGAGELFF. The DNA of the CDR3 is TGTGCCAGCAGCTGGGAACTGGGGGCCGGGGAGCTGTTTTTT.

Concerning this clone: An end of the junction does not agree with germline; a read error may underlie this. The CDR3 DNA reads TGTGCCAGCAGCTTAGATTATGGGTCGGACCGATTCCTTTTT. It specifies CASSLDYGSDRFLF. This chain links TRBV11-2 with TRBJ1-4; D unresolved. CDR1 is SGHAT and CDR2 is FQNNGV in the germline V gene. This CDR3 has 14 amino acids.

This sequence joins TRBV10-1 and TRBJ2-3; 9 bases match TRBD2. Unmatched junction bases numbered 5, after V lost 0 bases and J lost 7 bases. The germline V gene encodes CDR1 WNHNN and CDR2 SYGVQD (reference sequence). The CDR3 is 15 amino acids. The CDR3 region has the DNA TGCGCCAGCAGTGAGTCTAGCGGGAGAATGTATACGCAGTATTTT. It specifies CASSESSGRMYTQYF.

This clone was seen more than once but under ten times. The J gene is TRBJ1-1, the V gene TRBV5-1, with a possible D match to TRBD1 (5 bases). The germline gives CDR1 SGHRS, CDR2 YFSETQ. V was clipped by 0 bases and J by 1 base, with 16 bases between them. This CDR3 is built from 17 residues. The CDR3, as DNA: TGCGCCAGCAGCTTGGACTCATGGACACCAAAGAACACTGAAGCTTTCTTT. It is translated as CASSLDSWTPKNTEAFF.